Listed below are T cell receptor beta chains from one sample, sequenced in a study of identical twins. Each CDR3 protein gets one entry after TCRdb re-called the 5' RACE reads with MiXCR. The repertoire holds hundreds of thousands of distinct CDR3 sequences, with around 8.6% as singletons. These data were also filed under a second study, of yellow fever vaccine responses in identical twins.

Sequenced input: PBMCs. These receptors were taken from a woman under 30 in good health. Each CDR3 is given with its conserved first and last residue. A D gene is named only where the DNA matches it firmly. A row's size may be missing; if present it is once, few, many or a size class.

-	-	TRBJ2-1	TRBV24-1	TGTGCCACCAGTGACCTACGGACACGAGACAATGAGCAGTTCTTC	CATSDLRTRDNEQFF
-	TRBD1	TRBJ1-1	TRBV10-3	TGTGCCATCAGTGGCTCAGACAGGGCGGGTACTGAAGCTTTCTTT	CAISGSDRAGTEAFF
many	-	TRBJ2-7	TRBV5-1	TGCGCCAGCAGCTTGGCCCCGGGACAACGGCTCTACGAGCAGTACTTC	CASSLAPGQRLYEQYF
few	TRBD2	TRBJ2-1	TRBV4-3	TGCGCCAGCAGCAAAGGGGTAGCGGGAGGGCCCTTCCGTATGTCTGAGCAGTTCTTC	CASSKGVAGGPFRMSEQFF
-	-	TRBJ2-1	TRBV7-9	TGTGCCAGCAGCTTAGTGGGTGGGCACCAACTATACAATGAGCAGTTCTTC	CASSLVGGHQLYNEQFF
few	-	TRBJ2-1	TRBV7-9	TGTGCCAGCAGCTTAGGGGTACAGATCCAGTTCTTC	CASSLGVQIQFF
-	TRBD2	TRBJ2-3	TRBV27	TGTGCCAGCAGTTTATCTAGCGGGAGCGAACTTAGCACAGATACGCAGTATTTT	CASSLSSGSELSTDTQYF
many	-	TRBJ2-7	TRBV10-3	TGTGCCATCGCTTTCGAGGTGGGAGGTTATAGCTACGAGCAGTACTTC	CAIAFEVGGYSYEQYF
few	TRBD1	TRBJ1-2	TRBV6-2/TRBV6-3	TGTGCCAGCAGTTACATAGGATCTCCGGGACAGGGGAACTATGGCTACACCTTC	CASSYIGSPGQGNYGYTF
few	TRBD2	TRBJ2-7	TRBV2	TGTGCCAGCAACCTAGCGGGTAACGAGCAGTACTTC	CASNLAGNEQYF
many	-	TRBJ1-4	TRBV27	TGTGCCAGCAGAACAGCAACTAATGAAAAACTGTTTTTT	CASRTATNEKLFF
few	-	TRBJ1-1	TRBV5-1	TGCGCCAGCAGGTGGGAAGTGCTCACTGAAGCTTTCTTT	CASRWEVLTEAFF
few	-	TRBJ2-7	TRBV7-9	TGTGCCAGCCTAAAATCATCCGGGAGTTCTTACGAGCAGTACTTC	CASLKSSGSSYEQYF
-	TRBD2	TRBJ2-1	TRBV6-2/TRBV6-3	TGTGCCAGCACCTCTAGCGGGATCTACAATGAGCAGTTCTTC	CASTSSGIYNEQFF
-	TRBD2	TRBJ2-7	TRBV9	TGTGCCAGCAGCAAAGCGGGGGGGAGCTCCTACGAGCAGTACTTC	CASSKAGGSSYEQYF
-	TRBD2	TRBJ2-7	TRBV6-5	TGTGCCAGCAGTTACTCACGCCCCGGGACTAGCGGGTCTGGATTCTACGAGCAGTACTTC	CASSYSRPGTSGSGFYEQYF
-	TRBD1	TRBJ2-7	TRBV11-3	TGTGCCAGCAGCACCGGGACAGGGAAGCCCTACGAGCAGTACTTC	CASSTGTGKPYEQYF
many	TRBD1	TRBJ1-2	TRBV7-2	TGTGCCAGCAGCTTAGCCGGGACAGGTTTCTACTATGGCTACACCTTC	CASSLAGTGFYYGYTF
few	-	TRBJ2-3	TRBV6-2/TRBV6-3	TGTGCCAGCAGAACCGCGAGGGTTGGTGATACGCAGTATTTT	CASRTARVGDTQYF
once	-	TRBJ2-1	TRBV7-9	TGTGCCAGCAGAGCACCAGCAAGGAATGAGCAGTTCTTC	CASRAPARNEQFF
-	-	TRBJ2-1	TRBV28	TGTGCCAGCAGTACCGCCCCGGGCTCCTACAATGAGCAGTTCTTC	CASSTAPGSYNEQFF
many	TRBD1	TRBJ2-7	TRBV4-2	TGTGCCAGCAGCCAAGGGGGGGGGACAGGGGACGAGCAGTACTTC	CASSQGGGTGDEQYF
-	TRBD2	TRBJ2-5	TRBV20-1	TGCAGTGCTAGTCGGCTAGCGGGGAAGGAGACCCAGTACTTC	CSASRLAGKETQYF
many	-	TRBJ2-7	TRBV29-1	TGCAGCGTTGACAGGGGGGACTCCTACGAGCAGTACTTC	CSVDRGDSYEQYF
many	TRBD2	TRBJ2-1	TRBV2	TGTGCCAGCAGCGGGGGGGCGGGGGGCTTCCAAACCGATGAGCAGTTCTTC	CASSGGAGGFQTDEQFF
many	TRBD2	TRBJ2-1	TRBV5-1	TGCGCCAGCAGCCACGAGCGGGGGGACTACAATGAGCAGTTCTTC	CASSHERGDYNEQFF
many	-	TRBJ2-5	TRBV29-1	TGCAGCGTTGAAGACAGGGCTCCGGAGACCCAGTACTTC	CSVEDRAPETQYF
few	-	TRBJ2-1	TRBV3-1	TGTGCCAGCAGAGCACCTGTATCGGGGGTTAATGAGCAGTTCTTC	CASRAPVSGVNEQFF
few	-	TRBJ1-6	TRBV20-1	TGCAGTGCTAGTCAAATGGCCAGAGGAAATTCACCCCTCCACTTT	CSASQMARGNSPLHF
-	-	TRBJ2-7	TRBV19	TGTGCCAGTAGCCCCAGGACTATCCCCTACGAGCAGTACTTC	CASSPRTIPYEQYF
-	-	TRBJ2-2	TRBV15	TGTGCCACCAGCAGTCAGAGGCCCGGGGAGCTGTTTTTT	CATSSQRPGELFF
few	TRBD2	TRBJ2-7	TRBV10-3	TGTGCCATCAGTGAACTAGCGGGAGAGGGCGAGCAGTACTTC	CAISELAGEGEQYF
-	TRBD2	TRBJ2-1	TRBV15	TGTGCCACCAGCAGCGCCGTTGGGCGGGAGGTGCAGTTCTTC	CATSSAVGREVQFF
-	-	TRBJ2-5	TRBV5-6	TGTGCCAGCAGTTCGGCAGGGAGGAAAGAGACCCAGTACTTC	CASSSAGRKETQYF
-	TRBD1	TRBJ2-7	TRBV29-1	TGCAGCGTTGAGTTAGGGGGCTACTACGAGCAGTACTTC	CSVELGGYYEQYF
-	TRBD2	TRBJ2-7	TRBV15	TGTGCCACCAGCAGAGAGCCCACGGGGGGGGGCTACGAGCAGTACTTC	CATSREPTGGGYEQYF